This section outlines one TCR beta chain sequence together with its context. The antigen remains undetermined. The sample belongs to a study of blood T cells in healthy people across ages. Study-level findings and limits: It was held that diversity estimates obtained from one million T cells represented underestimates.

Peripheral blood was drawn, roughly 10 milliliters per donor. Using a J-beta primer mix together with a sample-barcoded 5' primer, a second PCR was run for roughly 6 to 12 cycles. Researchers report that a template-switch adaptor with 12 random nucleotides tagged each cDNA molecule. TCRdb re-derived calls from the 5' RACE reads in MiXCR, one entry per CDR3 protein. The data contain around 520,000 distinct CDR3 sequences, over 25% of them seen just once; the ten biggest clones take up approximately 3.7%. The germline V and J ends were trimmed by 3 bases and 6 bases, with 2 bases remaining between them. This CDR3 comprises 9 residues. Looked up from germline, CDR1 is SQVTM and CDR2 is ANQGSEA. These records were also assigned to another study, of T cells of mothers and their children. That study adds: Three healthy Caucasian mothers served as donors, and their six children did as well.

The TCR originated in a boy aged 2-9 years in good health. Sequencing was done on a sample of blood. The chain couples TRBV29-1 to TRBJ1-2; D gene uncertain. The CDR3 sequence is CSVDDGYTF. CDR3 nucleotides: TGCAGCGTTGACGATGGCTACACCTTC.